A single sample gave rise to the 4 T cell receptor beta chains below, sequenced in a study of blood T cell repertoires in COVID-19 (dated by TCRdb to 2020 to 2022). Receptor libraries were prepared by the immunoSEQ multiplex PCR assay. TCRdb's version of the immuneACCESS table is confined to in-frame rearrangements and falls short of the full clone set. An unresolved V gene accounts for under half of the shortfall where checked; the remainder is of unknown origin. This sample lists 300,000 to 400,000 clones; roughly 90% were detected once. Clones ranked in the top ten supply around 7.9% of the sample. What was sequenced was peripheral blood. These receptors were collected from a woman between 65 and 79 years old with COVID-19, enrolled during active disease.

This rearrangement joins TRBV5-3 to TRBJ2-5; tentatively, D is TRBD1 (6 bases). TRBV5-3 is known as an ORF, though its function is uncertain. The CDR3 extends over 14 amino acids. V lost 2 bases, J lost 5 bases, and 13 bases lay in between. For the CDR3, the DNA is TGTGCCAGAAGCTTAAAGGGGGTCGGGGAGACCCAGTACTTC. This codes for CARSLKGVGETQYF.

The J gene is TRBJ2-2, the V gene TRBV6-5, with 7 bases that match TRBD1. J gave up 5 bases and V 6 bases, and 6 bases lay outside the gene matches. This CDR3 has 14 amino acids. CDR1 and CDR2 (germline): MNHEY, SVGAGI. The chain's CDR3 is CASRTGTVTGELFF. The CDR3 DNA sequence: TGTGCCAGCAGAACCGGGACAGTAACCGGGGAGCTGTTTTTT.

The genes are TRBV28 and TRBJ1-5, with D maybe TRBD1 (5 bases). This CDR3 region has 15 residues. Germline values: CDR1 MDHEN, CDR2 SYDVKM. V was cut by 6 bases and J by 1 base, with 13 bases left in between. CDR3 residues: CASSLRTLSNQPQHF. As DNA, the CDR3 is TGTGCCAGCAGCCTTAGGACACTAAGCAATCAGCCCCAGCATTTT.

The V and J genes are TRBV4-1 and TRBJ1-5; a possible D gene is TRBD1 (5 bases). This CDR3 has 14 amino acids. Germline assignment: CDR1 MGHRA and CDR2 YSYEKL. Trimming removed 0 bases at V and 3 bases at J, with 6 bases between. The CDR3 region is CASSQDRANQPQHF. CDR3 sequence (DNA): TGCGCCAGCAGCCAAGACAGGGCCAATCAGCCCCAGCATTTT.